The entry that follows covers one T cell receptor (beta chain) sequence. One entry per CDR3 protein, called by TCRdb with MiXCR from the reads. The table shows around 630,000 distinct CDR3 sequences, with roughly a quarter occurring only once. This sample is part of a study of T cell repertoires in cytomegalovirus infection. Study at large: TCR beta signatures that were public indicated CMV infection and matching HLA type.

Germline V lookup: CDR1 MNHEY, CDR2 SMNVEV (reference sequence). The J segment lost 6 bases and the V segment lost 7 bases, leaving 6 bases of the junction unmatched. The CDR3 loop spans 13 amino acids. This clonotype was sampled from a human donor in good health (CMV status not recorded). Some clones in this sample may be carry-over from other donors' samples. J is TRBJ2-1 and V is TRBV27; TRBD2 matches 7 bases. Material for sequencing was CD8+ T cells from PBMCs. CDR3 nucleotides: TGTGCCAGCACTTGGGGAGGGAGCAATGAGCAGTTCTTC. Its protein product is CASTWGGSNEQFF.